This TCR beta chain was captured by sequencing in a study of blood T cell repertoires in COVID-19. Germline V gene data show CDR1 as MDHEN and CDR2 as SYDVKM. Trimming shortened V by 2 bases and J by 8 bases, and 4 bases separated the two germline ends. The CDR3 contains 11 residues. The repertoire was sequenced with immunoSEQ multiplex PCR; TCRdb's copy has only in-frame clones and lacks some. Counted here are over 200,000 clones, 85% to 90% occurring once; the ten biggest clones make up about 9.3%. The sample taken for sequencing was PBMCs or T cells enriched from blood (not recorded which). The sequence was collected from a man in his forties who had recovered from COVID-19. The genes are TRBV28 and TRBJ2-1; D uncertain. The CDR3 reads CASSLGYEQFF. CDR3 nucleotide sequence: TGTGCCAGCAGTTTAGGCTATGAGCAGTTCTTC.